This T cell receptor beta chain is from a study of blood T cell repertoires in COVID-19. Across the study: PBMCs, B-cell-depleted T cells, or T cells were the source of the cDNA or gDNA that made up the material.

Using immunoSEQ multiplex PCR, the repertoire was profiled, and TCRdb retains in-frame clones only, with some absent. The sample shows about 220,000 clones, approximately 84% of them seen only once. V lost 1 base and J lost 0; bases outside the gene matches: 5. The CDR3 loop spans 17 amino acids. CDR1 and CDR2 from the germline V gene are LGHNA and YNFKEQ. The chain links TRBV4-2 to TRBJ1-3, with 8 bases lining up with TRBD1. The sequence was obtained from a woman aged 55-70 years with acute or convalescent COVID-19. The sample comprised peripheral blood. The CDR3 loop is CASSQVGQGYSGNTIYF. Written as DNA, the CDR3 is TGTGCCAGCAGCCAAGTAGGACAGGGTTACTCTGGAAACACCATATATTTT.